This T cell receptor beta chain was found in a study of beta chain features in type 1 diabetes. Study-level background: Patients and healthy donors were similar in age, gender and cell yields.

Study-wide results and limits: Shortening of TCRB CDR3s, moderate but significant, appeared in all four CD4+ subsets of Type 1 diabetes patients. Insertions at VDJ junctions were less frequent in type 1 diabetes patients. These patients also deleted more nucleotides at the same junctions.

V lost 3 bases and J 5 bases, leaving 19 bases between the germline ends. The CDR3 loop spans 16 amino acids. Germline V gives CDR1 SEHNR, CDR2 FQNEAQ (reference sequence). Concerning this clone itself: Its antigen is as yet unknown.

A single heparinised blood sample, averaging approximately 116 mL, was obtained per donor. Sequencing targeted expressed TCRB transcripts, as all isolated RNA had been reverse transcribed. Sequencing used immunoSEQ multiplex PCR; TCRdb keeps in-frame clones, though not all of them. The sample contains approximately 170,000 clones, roughly 60% of which appear only once. The clonotype was recovered from a man aged 25 to 45 with type 1 diabetes. Material: naive CD4+ T cells from blood. V and J are TRBV7-9 and TRBJ2-5; D tentatively reads TRBD1 or TRBD2 (6 bases each). The CDR3 nucleotides are TGTGCCAGCAGCTTGTTACTTGGGGGGCCGGTTGAGACCCAGTACTTC. Translated, it gives CASSLLLGGPVETQYF.